This paragraph covers one T cell receptor beta chain sequence. Antigen specificity is unknown. CDR3 length equals 13 residues. The V gene's germline CDR1 is MNHEY and CDR2 SMNVEV (reference sequence). V shed 6 bases, J shed 12 bases, and the junction held 12 bases outside the gene matches. These data belong to a study of T cell responses to AZD1222 COVID-19 vaccine. Overall study findings and caveats: Spike-specific TCR breadth and depth grew following two AZD1222 doses. Dominant at 160-218 and 743-854, vaccine-associated CD4 TCRs also spanned spike. Clonal diversity was possibly underestimated, and the donors were mostly white British, with more females.

Profiling relied on immunoSEQ multiplex PCR, and the TCRdb table lists in-frame clones only, not all of them. The table lists 120,000 to 150,000 clones, 75% to 95% of them singletons. The gene calls are TRBV27 and TRBJ1-2, with TRBD1 identical over 8 bases. The TCR comes from an adult in good health. The source was peripheral blood, collected on day 0 of MenACWY control vaccination. The CDR3 nucleotides read TGTGCCAGCAGGACCTCGGGACAGGCCTCGCACACCTTC. Its translation is CASRTSGQASHTF.